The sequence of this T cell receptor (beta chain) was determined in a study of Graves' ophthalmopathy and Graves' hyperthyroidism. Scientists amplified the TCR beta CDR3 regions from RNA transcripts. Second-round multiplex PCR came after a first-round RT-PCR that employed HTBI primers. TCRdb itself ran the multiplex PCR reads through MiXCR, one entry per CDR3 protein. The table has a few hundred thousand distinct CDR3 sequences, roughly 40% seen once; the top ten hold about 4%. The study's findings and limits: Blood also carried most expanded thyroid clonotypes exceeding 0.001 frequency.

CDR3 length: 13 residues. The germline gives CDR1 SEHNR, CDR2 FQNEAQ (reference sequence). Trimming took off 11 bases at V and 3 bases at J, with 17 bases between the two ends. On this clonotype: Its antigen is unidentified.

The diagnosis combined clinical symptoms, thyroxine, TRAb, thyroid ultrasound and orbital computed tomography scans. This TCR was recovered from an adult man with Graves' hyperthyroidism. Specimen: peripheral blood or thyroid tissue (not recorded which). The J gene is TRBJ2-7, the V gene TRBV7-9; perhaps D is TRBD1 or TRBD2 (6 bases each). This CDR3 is CASGERGDYEQYF. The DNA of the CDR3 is TGTGCCTCCGGCGAGAGGGGGGACTACGAGCAGTACTTC.